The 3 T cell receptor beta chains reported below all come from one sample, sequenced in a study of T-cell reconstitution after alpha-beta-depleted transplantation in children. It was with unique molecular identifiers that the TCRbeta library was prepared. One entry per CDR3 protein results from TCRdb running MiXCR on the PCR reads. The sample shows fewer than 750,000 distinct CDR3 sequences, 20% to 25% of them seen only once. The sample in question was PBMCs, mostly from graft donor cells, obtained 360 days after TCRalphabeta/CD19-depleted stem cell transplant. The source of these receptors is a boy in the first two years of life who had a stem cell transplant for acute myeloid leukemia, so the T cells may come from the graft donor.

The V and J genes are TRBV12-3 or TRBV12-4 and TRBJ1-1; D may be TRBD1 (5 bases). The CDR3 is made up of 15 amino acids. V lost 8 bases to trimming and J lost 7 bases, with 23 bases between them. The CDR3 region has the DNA TGTGCCAGCGTTTGGGGCCTTCTGGAGGGCGGTGAAGCTTTCTTT. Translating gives CASVWGLLEGGEAFF.

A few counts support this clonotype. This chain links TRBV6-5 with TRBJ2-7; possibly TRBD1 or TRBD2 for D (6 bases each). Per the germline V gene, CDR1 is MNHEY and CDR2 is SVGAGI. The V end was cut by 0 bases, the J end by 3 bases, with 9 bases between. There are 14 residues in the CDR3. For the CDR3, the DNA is TGTGCCAGCAGTTACTCAAAGGGGGGCTACGAGCAGTACTTC. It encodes CASSYSKGGYEQYF.

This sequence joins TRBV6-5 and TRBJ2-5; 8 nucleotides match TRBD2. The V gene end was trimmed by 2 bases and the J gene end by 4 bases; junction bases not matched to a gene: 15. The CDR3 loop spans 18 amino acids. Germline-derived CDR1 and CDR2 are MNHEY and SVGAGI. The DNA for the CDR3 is TGTGCCAGCAGTTACGGGGCTAGCGGGTCTCCTATGGGAGAGACCCAGTACTTC. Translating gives CASSYGASGSPMGETQYF.